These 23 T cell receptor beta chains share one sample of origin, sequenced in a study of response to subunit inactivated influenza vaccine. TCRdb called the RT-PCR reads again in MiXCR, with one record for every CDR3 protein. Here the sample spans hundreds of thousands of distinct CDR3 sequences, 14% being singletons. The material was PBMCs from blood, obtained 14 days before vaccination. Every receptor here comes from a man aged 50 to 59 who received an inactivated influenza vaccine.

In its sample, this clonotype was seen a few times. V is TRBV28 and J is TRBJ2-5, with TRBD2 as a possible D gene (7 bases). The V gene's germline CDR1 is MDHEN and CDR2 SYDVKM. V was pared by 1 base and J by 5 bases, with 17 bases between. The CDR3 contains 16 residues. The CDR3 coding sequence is TGTGCCAGCAGTTTATCTTGGCAGGGGAGGGTGGAGACCCAGTACTTC. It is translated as CASSLSWQGRVETQYF.

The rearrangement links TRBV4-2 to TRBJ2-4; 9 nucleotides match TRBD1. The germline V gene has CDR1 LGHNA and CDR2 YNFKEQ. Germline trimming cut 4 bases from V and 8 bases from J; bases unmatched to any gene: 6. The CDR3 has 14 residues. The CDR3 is CASSPGTGRYIQYF. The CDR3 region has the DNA TGTGCCAGCAGCCCTGGGACAGGGAGGTACATTCAGTACTTC.

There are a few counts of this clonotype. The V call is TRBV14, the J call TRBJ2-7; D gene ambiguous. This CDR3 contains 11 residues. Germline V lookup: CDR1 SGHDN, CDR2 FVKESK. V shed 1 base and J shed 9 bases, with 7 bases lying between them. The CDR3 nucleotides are TGTGCCAGCAGCCAAGGGAGTGGGCAGTACTTC. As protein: CASSQGSGQYF. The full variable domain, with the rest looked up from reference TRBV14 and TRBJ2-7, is EAGVTQFPSHSVIEKGQTVTLRCDPISGHDNLYWYRRVMGKEIKFLLHFVKESKQDESGMPNNRFLAERTGGTYSTLKVQPAELEDSGVYFCASSQGSGQYFGPGTRLTVT.

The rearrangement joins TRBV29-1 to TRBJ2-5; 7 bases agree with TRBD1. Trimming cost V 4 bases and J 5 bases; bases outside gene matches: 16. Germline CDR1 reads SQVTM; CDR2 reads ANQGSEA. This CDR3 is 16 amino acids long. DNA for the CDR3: TGCAGCGTTGCCGGGACAGTAGGTAGTACAAGTGAGACCCAGTACTTC. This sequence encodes CSVAGTVGSTSETQYF.

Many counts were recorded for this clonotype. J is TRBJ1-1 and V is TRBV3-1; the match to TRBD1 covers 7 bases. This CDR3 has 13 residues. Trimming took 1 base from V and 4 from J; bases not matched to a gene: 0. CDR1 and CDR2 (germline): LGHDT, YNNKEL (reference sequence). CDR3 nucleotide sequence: TGTGCCAGCAGCCAAGCAGGGGGCACTGAAGCTTTCTTT. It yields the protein CASSQAGGTEAFF.

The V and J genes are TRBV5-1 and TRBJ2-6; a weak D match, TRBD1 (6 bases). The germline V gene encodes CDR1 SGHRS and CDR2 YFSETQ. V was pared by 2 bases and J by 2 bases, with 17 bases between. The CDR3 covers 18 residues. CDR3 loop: CASSFRHRASPGANVLTF. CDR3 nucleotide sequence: TGCGCCAGCAGCTTCAGGCACAGGGCCTCCCCTGGGGCCAACGTCCTGACTTTC.

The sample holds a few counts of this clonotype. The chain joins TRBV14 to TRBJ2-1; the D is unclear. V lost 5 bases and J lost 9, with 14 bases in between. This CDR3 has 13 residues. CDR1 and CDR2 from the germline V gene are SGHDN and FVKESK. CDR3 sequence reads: CASSTNFPAEQFF. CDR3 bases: TGTGCCAGCAGCACGAATTTCCCGGCTGAGCAGTTCTTC. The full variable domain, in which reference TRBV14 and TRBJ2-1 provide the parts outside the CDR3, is EAGVTQFPSHSVIEKGQTVTLRCDPISGHDNLYWYRRVMGKEIKFLLHFVKESKQDESGMPNNRFLAERTGGTYSTLKVQPAELEDSGVYFCASSTNFPAEQFFGPGTRLTVL.

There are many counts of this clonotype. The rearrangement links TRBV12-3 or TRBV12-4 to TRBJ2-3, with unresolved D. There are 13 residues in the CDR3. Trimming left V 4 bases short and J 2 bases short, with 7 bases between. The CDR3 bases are TGTGCCAGCAGTTCCCTTGCCACAGATACGCAGTATTTT. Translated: CASSSLATDTQYF.

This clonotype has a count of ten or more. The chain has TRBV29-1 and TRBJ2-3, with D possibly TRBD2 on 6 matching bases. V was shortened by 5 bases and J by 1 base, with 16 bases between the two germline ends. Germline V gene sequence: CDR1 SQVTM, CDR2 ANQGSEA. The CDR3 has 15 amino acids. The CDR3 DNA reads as TGCAGCGTTTGGTGGGAGGCACCCCGCACAGATACGCAGTATTTT. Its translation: CSVWWEAPRTDTQYF.

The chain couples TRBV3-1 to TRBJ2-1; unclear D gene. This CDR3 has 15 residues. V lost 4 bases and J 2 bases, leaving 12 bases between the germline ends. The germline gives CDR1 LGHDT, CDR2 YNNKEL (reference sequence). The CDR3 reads CASSLNSLAYNEQFF. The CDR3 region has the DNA TGTGCCAGCAGCCTTAACAGCTTAGCCTACAATGAGCAGTTCTTC.

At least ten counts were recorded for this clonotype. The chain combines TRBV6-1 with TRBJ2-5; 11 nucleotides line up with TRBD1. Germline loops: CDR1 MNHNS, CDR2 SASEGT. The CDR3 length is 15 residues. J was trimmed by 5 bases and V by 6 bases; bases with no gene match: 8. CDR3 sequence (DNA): TGTGCCAGCAGAGGACAGGGGGCGCGCACGGAGACCCAGTACTTC. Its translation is CASRGQGARTETQYF.

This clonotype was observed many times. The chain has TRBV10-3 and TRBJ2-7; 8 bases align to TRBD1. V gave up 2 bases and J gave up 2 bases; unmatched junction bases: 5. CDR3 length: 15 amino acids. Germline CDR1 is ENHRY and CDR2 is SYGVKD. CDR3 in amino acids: CAISEGQGGTYEQYF. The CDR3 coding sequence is TGTGCCATCAGTGAGGGACAGGGAGGCACCTACGAGCAGTACTTC.

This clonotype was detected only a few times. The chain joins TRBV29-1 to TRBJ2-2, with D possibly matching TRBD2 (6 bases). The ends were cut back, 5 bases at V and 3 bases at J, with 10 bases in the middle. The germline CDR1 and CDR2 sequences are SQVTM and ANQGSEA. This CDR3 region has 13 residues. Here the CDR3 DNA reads TGCAGCGTTTGGAGGGGTCACACCGGGGAGCTGTTTTTT. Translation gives CSVWRGHTGELFF.

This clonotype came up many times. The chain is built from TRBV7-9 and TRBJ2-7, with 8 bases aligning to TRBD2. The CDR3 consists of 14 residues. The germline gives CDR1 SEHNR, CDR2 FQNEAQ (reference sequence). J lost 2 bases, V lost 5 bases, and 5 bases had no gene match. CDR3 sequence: CASSLSGSTYEQYF. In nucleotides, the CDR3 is TGTGCCAGCAGCCTCAGCGGGAGTACCTACGAGCAGTACTTC.

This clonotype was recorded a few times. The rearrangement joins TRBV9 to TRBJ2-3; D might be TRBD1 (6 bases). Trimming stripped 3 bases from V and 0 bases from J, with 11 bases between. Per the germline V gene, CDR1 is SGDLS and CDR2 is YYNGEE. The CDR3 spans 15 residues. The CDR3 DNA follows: TGTGCCAGCAGCGGAGGTAGGGGGAGCACAGATACGCAGTATTTT. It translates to CASSGGRGSTDTQYF. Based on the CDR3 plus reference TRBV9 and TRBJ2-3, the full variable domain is DSGVTQTPKHLITATGQRVTLRCSPRSGDLSVYWYQQSLDQGLQFLIQYYNGEERAKGNILERFSAQQFPDLHSELNLSSLELGDSALYFCASSGGRGSTDTQYFGPGTRLTVL.

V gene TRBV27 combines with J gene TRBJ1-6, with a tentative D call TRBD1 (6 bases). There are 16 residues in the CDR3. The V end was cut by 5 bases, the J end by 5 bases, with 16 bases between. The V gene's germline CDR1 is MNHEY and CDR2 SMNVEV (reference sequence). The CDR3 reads CASSPAGTTNNSPLHF. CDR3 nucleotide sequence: TGTGCCAGCAGTCCCGCCGGGACAACAAATAATTCACCCCTCCACTTT.

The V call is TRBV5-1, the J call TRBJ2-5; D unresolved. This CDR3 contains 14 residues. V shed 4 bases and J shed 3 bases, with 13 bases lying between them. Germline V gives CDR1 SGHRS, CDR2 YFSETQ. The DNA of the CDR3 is TGCGCCAGCAGCCCCACGGCAGGAGAAGAGACCCAGTACTTC. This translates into CASSPTAGEETQYF.

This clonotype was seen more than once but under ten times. The CDR3 loop is CASSLRDTSSVGNEQFF. The CDR3 nucleotides read TGCGCCAGCAGCCTCCGCGATACTAGCTCGGTTGGCAATGAGCAGTTCTTC. V is TRBV4-1 and J is TRBJ2-1; the D gene is possibly TRBD2 (6 bases). This CDR3 has 17 amino acids. Germline V CDR1 and CDR2: MGHRA, YSYEKL. Trimming pared 4 bases from V and 6 bases from J, leaving 22 bases between.

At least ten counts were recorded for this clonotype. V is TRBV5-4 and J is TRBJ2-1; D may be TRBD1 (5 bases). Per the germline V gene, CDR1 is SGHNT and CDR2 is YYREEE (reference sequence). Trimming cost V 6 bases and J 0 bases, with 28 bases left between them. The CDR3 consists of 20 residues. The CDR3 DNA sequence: TGTGCCAGCACCTCTGAGACAGTCCGCGCTAAAGTTTACTCCTACAATGAGCAGTTCTTC. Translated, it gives CASTSETVRAKVYSYNEQFF.

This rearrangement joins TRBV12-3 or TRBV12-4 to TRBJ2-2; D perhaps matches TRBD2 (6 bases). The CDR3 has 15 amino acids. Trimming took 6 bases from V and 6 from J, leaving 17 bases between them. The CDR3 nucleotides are TGTGCCAGCAGCTGGGAGGCAGGATACGCCGGGGAGCTGTTTTTT. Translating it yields CASSWEAGYAGELFF.

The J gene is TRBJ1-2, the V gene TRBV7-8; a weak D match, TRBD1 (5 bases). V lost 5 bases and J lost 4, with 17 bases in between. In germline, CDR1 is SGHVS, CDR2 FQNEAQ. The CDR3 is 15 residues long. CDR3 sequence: CASSPHGDFGYGYTF. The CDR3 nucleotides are TGTGCCAGCAGCCCCCACGGGGACTTTGGCTATGGCTACACCTTC.

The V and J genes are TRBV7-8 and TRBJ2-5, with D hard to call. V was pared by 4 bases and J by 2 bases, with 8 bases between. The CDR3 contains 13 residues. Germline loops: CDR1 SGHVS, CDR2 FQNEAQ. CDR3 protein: CASSSNAQETQYF. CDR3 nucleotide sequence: TGTGCCAGCAGCTCTAACGCACAAGAGACCCAGTACTTC.

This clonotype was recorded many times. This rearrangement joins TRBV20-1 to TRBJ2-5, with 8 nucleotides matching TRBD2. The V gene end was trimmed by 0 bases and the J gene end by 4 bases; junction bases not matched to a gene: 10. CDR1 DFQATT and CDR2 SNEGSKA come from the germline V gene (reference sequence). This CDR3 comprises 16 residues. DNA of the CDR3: TGCAGTGCTAGAGACTCTAAAGCGGGGGTGGGAGAGACCCAGTACTTC. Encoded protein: CSARDSKAGVGETQYF.